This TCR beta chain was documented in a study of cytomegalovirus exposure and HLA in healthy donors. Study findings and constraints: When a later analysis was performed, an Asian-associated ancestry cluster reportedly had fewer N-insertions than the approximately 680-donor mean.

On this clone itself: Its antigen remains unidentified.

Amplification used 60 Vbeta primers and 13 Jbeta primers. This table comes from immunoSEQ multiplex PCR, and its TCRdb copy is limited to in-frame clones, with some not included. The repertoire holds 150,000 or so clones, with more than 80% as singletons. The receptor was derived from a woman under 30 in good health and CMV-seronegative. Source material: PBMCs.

The CDR3 region is CASNGLGTGELFF. CDR3 sequence (DNA): TGTGCCAGCAATGGGCTCGGCACCGGGGAGCTGTTTTTT. The rearrangement joins TRBV6-1 to TRBJ2-2; D is unclear. Trimming shortened V by 7 bases and J by 4 bases, and 10 bases separated the two germline ends. Germline lookup yields CDR1 MNHNS and CDR2 SASEGT. The CDR3 consists of 13 residues.